This entry features one TCR beta chain sequence. Its antigen is undetermined. This may arise from a read error, as a much more abundant clone is one base away. TCRdb reprocessed the PCR reads via MiXCR and lists one record per CDR3 protein. The table records just over 95,000 distinct CDR3 sequences, 20% to 25% of them present only once. The length of the CDR3 is 13 residues. Per the germline V gene, CDR1 is SEHNR and CDR2 is FQNEAQ (reference sequence). The source of the sample is a study of molecular identifiers for immune sequencing clone quantification. Study observations and caveats: Clones carrying above 20 RNA copies accounted for over 98% of effector molecules, under 1% in naive cells.

This receptor was obtained from a human donor in good health. Some libraries in this study had Jurkat cell RNA spiked in. The chain employs TRBV7-9 and TRBJ1-5, with D unclear. The sequenced sample was naive CD8+ T cells from blood, with Jurkat cell RNA spiked in. Subset described: FACS-sorted CD8+CD4-CCR7+CD45RA+ naive T cells. The CDR3 is CASSLEGNQPRHF. The CDR3 nucleotides are TGTGCCAGCAGCTTAGAGGGCAATCAGCCCCGGCATTTT.